This T cell receptor (beta chain) was captured in a study of T cell responses to AZD1222 COVID-19 vaccine. The protocol was immunoSEQ multiplex PCR, while the TCRdb copy is restricted to in-frame clones and leaves out a portion. The top ten clones hold 7.5% to 9.5% of a sample with roughly 99,000 clones, more than 85% of them seen once. Comment on this clone: No antigen is known for it.

This CDR3 is built from 14 residues. With V trimmed by 0 bases and J by 9 bases, 4 bases remained unmatched. Germline V gene data show CDR1 as LGHNA and CDR2 as YSLEER. Study results and limitations: Baseline serostatus was positive in only a handful of AZD1222 recipients. Distributed over spike, vaccine-associated CD4 TCRs predominated at 160-218 and 743-854.

Analyses pooled second doses at about 4 or about 12 weeks. The TCR comes from an adult who received the AZD1222 COVID-19 vaccine. V gene TRBV4-3 combines with J gene TRBJ2-2; 7 bases agree with TRBD2. The sequences come from peripheral blood, collected 28 days after the second AZD1222 dose. In DNA form, the CDR3 reads TGCGCCAGCAGCCAAGATTGGCGGGAGAGGGAGCTGTTTTTT. Translating it yields CASSQDWRERELFF.